Listed below are T cell receptor beta chains from one sample, sequenced in a study of shared clonotypes between healthy human individuals. Produced via immunoSEQ multiplex PCR; TCRdb's table is partial and in-frame only. The repertoire has about half a million clones, around 79% of them found once; the top ten carry roughly 12%. Sequences were obtained from PBMCs. These receptors were taken from a woman in her 40s in good health. Some clones in this sample may be carry-over from other donors' samples. The CDR3 runs from the conserved cysteine through the conserved F or W. A D gene is named only where the DNA matches it firmly. A clone size is listed for some rows: how often the clone was seen (once, few, many), or a class if it is expanded.

J | D | size | V | CDR3 | DNA
TRBJ2-1 | TRBD2 | NA | TRBV5-4 | CASSARTSGSIYEQFF | TGTGCCAGCAGCGCCCGGACTAGCGGGAGCATCTATGAGCAGTTCTTC
TRBJ1-6 | TRBD1 | few | TRBV28 | CASSRTGTVNSPLHF | TGTGCCAGCAGTCGCACCGGGACAGTTAATTCACCCCTCCACTTT
TRBJ1-2 | NA | NA | TRBV30 | CAWTPGPAYGYTF | TGTGCCTGGACCCCCGGGCCAGCTTATGGCTACACCTTC
TRBJ2-7 | NA | NA | TRBV28 | CASSPPPTRPYEQYF | TGTGCCAGCAGCCCGCCGCCCACGAGACCCTACGAGCAGTACTTC
TRBJ2-7 | TRBD2 | NA | TRBV7-2 | CASSPSGSLYEQYF | TGTGCCAGCAGCCCCAGCGGGAGTTTGTACGAGCAGTACTTC
TRBJ2-1 | NA | NA | TRBV7-8 | CASSIDQGGSYNEQFF | TGTGCCAGCAGCATCGACCAGGGGGGTTCCTACAATGAGCAGTTCTTC
TRBJ2-1 | TRBD2 | NA | TRBV28 | CASSLLAGGSYNEQFF | TGTGCCAGCAGCCTACTAGCGGGAGGTTCCTACAATGAGCAGTTCTTC
TRBJ1-2 | NA | many | TRBV6-1 | CASSEGEGGNGYTF | TGTGCCAGCAGTGAAGGAGAGGGAGGTAATGGCTACACCTTC
TRBJ1-4 | TRBD1 | once | TRBV6-6 | CASRPTGSTNEKLFF | TGTGCCAGCAGGCCGACAGGGTCAACTAATGAAAAACTGTTTTTT
TRBJ2-2 | NA | NA | TRBV25-1 | CASSDLVSGELFF | TGTGCCAGCAGTGATCTAGTTAGCGGGGAGCTGTTTTTT
TRBJ2-3 | TRBD2 | NA | TRBV5-1 | CASSPRTSGSSDTQYF | TGCGCCAGCAGCCCGAGGACTAGCGGGAGCTCAGATACGCAGTATTTT
TRBJ2-5 | TRBD2 | NA | TRBV15 | CATSRSLTSGRAGETQYF | TGTGCCACCAGCAGATCCTTGACTAGCGGGAGGGCCGGTGAGACCCAGTACTTC
TRBJ2-3 | NA | once | TRBV18 | CASSPPTSTDTQYF | TGTGCCAGCTCACCACCCACCAGCACAGATACGCAGTATTTT
TRBJ2-2 | TRBD1 | NA | TRBV5-1 | CASSGQGNTGELFF | TGCGCCAGCAGCGGACAGGGCAACACCGGGGAGCTGTTTTTT
TRBJ1-1 | TRBD1 | many | TRBV4-2 | CASSPGDRDTEAFF | TGTGCCAGCAGCCCAGGTGACAGGGACACTGAAGCTTTCTTT
TRBJ2-1 | NA | NA | TRBV11-2 | CASSLDWPSNEQFF | TGTGCCAGCAGCTTAGATTGGCCTAGCAATGAGCAGTTCTTC
TRBJ1-5 | NA | once | TRBV10-3 | CASGSRNQPQHF | TGTGCCTCGGGGTCGAGGAATCAGCCCCAGCATTTT
TRBJ2-1 | TRBD2 | NA | TRBV5-1 | CASSRTSGTLGNEQFF | TGCGCCAGCAGCCGGACTAGCGGGACCTTGGGCAATGAGCAGTTCTTC
TRBJ2-5 | TRBD1 | NA | TRBV7-3 | CASRSTGGVETQYF | TGTGCCAGCAGGTCTACAGGGGGCGTAGAGACCCAGTACTTC
TRBJ2-5 | NA | NA | TRBV5-4 | CASSSTVAEETQYF | TGTGCCAGCAGCTCCACTGTAGCAGAAGAGACCCAGTACTTC
TRBJ2-7 | NA | NA | TRBV15 | CATSRDRGPYEQYF | TGTGCCACCAGCAGAGATCGGGGTCCCTACGAGCAGTACTTC
TRBJ2-7 | TRBD2 | NA | TRBV5-6 | CASSLSLAGAYEQYF | TGTGCCAGCAGCTTGAGCCTAGCGGGGGCCTACGAGCAGTACTTC
TRBJ1-2 | NA | NA | TRBV2 | CASSEARHVINYGYTF | TGTGCCAGCAGTGAAGCGCGACACGTCATCAACTATGGCTACACCTTC
TRBJ2-2 | NA | NA | TRBV27 | CASMRRGDTGELFF | TGTGCCAGCATGCGCAGAGGGGACACCGGGGAGCTGTTTTTT